Described below is a single T cell receptor beta chain sequence and its context. Antigen: not known. Sample time point: week 35, safety follow-up. Each vaccine dose was 300 ug of mutant IDH1 20-mer peptide, with topical imiquimod. The data originate from a study of a mutant IDH1 vaccine in newly diagnosed glioma. Clones were sequenced by immunoSEQ multiplex PCR, and TCRdb holds only the in-frame ones, with some missing. The sample carries fewer than 45,000 clones, approximately 90% recorded once. V shed 5 bases and J shed 4 bases, with 9 bases lying between them. CDR3 size: 14 residues. Germline lookup yields CDR1 SGHAT and CDR2 FQNNGV.

The genes are TRBV11-2 and TRBJ1-6; weak D call: TRBD1 (5 bases). This TCR was sampled from a man aged 40-49 years with glioma. Here the sequenced sample was PBMCs, taken from a glioma patient whose treatment included an IDH1 peptide vaccine. CDR3 sequence: CASSTDRYNSPLHF. DNA for the CDR3: TGTGCCAGCAGCACAGACAGATATAATTCACCCCTCCACTTT.